These 20 T cell receptor beta chains share one sample of origin, sequenced in a study of blood T cell repertoires in COVID-19. TCRdb's table, derived via immunoSEQ multiplex PCR, lists solely in-frame clones and lacks some. Among about 170,000 clones, more than 75% were seen once, and the ten largest hold 2% to 2.5%. The source material was peripheral blood. The source of these receptors is a man aged 50 to 60 who had recovered from COVID-19.

This clone was counted between two and nine times. One end of the junction is discordant with germline, which a read error may explain. The chain uses TRBV4-2 and TRBJ1-2; a weak D match, TRBD1 (5 bases). The CDR3 loop spans 15 amino acids. Germline CDR1 reads LGHNA; CDR2 reads YNFKEQ. DNA for the CDR3: TGTGCCAGCAGGCAAGATCACGGACAAGAGTACGGCTACACCTTC. It specifies CASRQDHGQEYGYTF.

CDR3: CASSLRGPGVWQYF. As DNA, the CDR3 is TGTGCCAGCAGCCTCAGGGGGCCGGGGGTTTGGCAGTACTTC. This chain joins TRBV27 and TRBJ2-7; 8 bases align to TRBD1. The CDR3 covers 14 residues. V dropped 6 bases and J dropped 9; count of bases not matched to a gene: 13. Germline V gene lookup returns CDR1 MNHEY and CDR2 SMNVEV (reference sequence).

The chain employs TRBV10-3 and TRBJ1-5, with D hard to call. Per germline, CDR1 ENHRY and CDR2 SYGVKD. V lost 3 bases and J lost 0, with 12 bases in between. This CDR3 spans 16 amino acids. The CDR3 bases are TGTGCCATCAGTGAACGGGGTTTGGCTAGCAATCAGCCCCAGCATTTT. Translation: CAISERGLASNQPQHF.

V usage is TRBV5-6 and J usage is TRBJ1-2; the match to TRBD1 covers 10 bases. This CDR3 region has 14 residues. V trimming: 0 bases; J trimming: 9 bases; junction bases outside the gene matches: 5. Germline V gives CDR1 SGHDT, CDR2 YYEEEE. The CDR3 reads CASSLAGTGVSYTF. The CDR3, as DNA: TGTGCCAGCAGCTTGGCCGGGACAGGGGTTAGCTACACCTTC.

The gene calls are TRBV7-2 and TRBJ2-3; D remains ambiguous. The V end lost 5 bases, the J end lost 1 base, and 13 bases lay between the germline ends. Looked up from germline, CDR1 is SGHTA and CDR2 is FQGNSA. The CDR3 is made up of 15 amino acids. In nucleotides, the CDR3 is TGTGCCAGCAGCCCACAGTCGGTTGGCACAGATACGCAGTATTTT. This encodes CASSPQSVGTDTQYF.

This sequence joins TRBV29-1 and TRBJ2-7, with 12 nucleotides matching TRBD2. Germline V gene data show CDR1 as SQVTM and CDR2 as ANQGSEA. The CDR3 runs 14 residues. V dropped 7 bases and J dropped 3; count of bases not matched to a gene: 7. The CDR3 protein is CSAGLAGPDYEQYF. The CDR3 bases are TGCAGCGCGGGACTAGCGGGTCCGGACTACGAGCAGTACTTC.

V and J are TRBV6-5 and TRBJ1-6; TRBD1 might be the D (6 bases). V lost 0 bases and J 5 bases, leaving 8 bases between the germline ends. The CDR3 is 15 residues long. Germline CDR1 and CDR2: MNHEY and SVGAGI. CDR3 in amino acids: CASSYSNRDNSPLHF. The DNA of the CDR3 is TGTGCCAGCAGTTACTCGAACAGGGATAATTCACCCCTCCACTTT.

The chain joins TRBV27 to TRBJ1-5; a weak D match, TRBD1 (5 bases). CDR1 and CDR2 (germline): MNHEY, SMNVEV (reference sequence). With 5 bases removed from V and 2 bases from J, the gap between germline ends came to 13 bases. This CDR3 is 15 amino acids long. The CDR3 loop reads CASSPYDSRNQPQHF. DNA of the CDR3: TGTGCCAGCAGTCCGTACGACAGCCGCAATCAGCCCCAGCATTTT.

As for this clone: Other DNA sequences in the same sample also yield this CDR3. The V and J genes are TRBV5-1 and TRBJ2-1, with TRBD1 matching over 8 bases. Germline V gene lookup returns CDR1 SGHRS and CDR2 YFSETQ. The V gene end was trimmed by 4 bases and the J gene end by 0 bases; junction bases not matched to a gene: 3. There are 15 residues in the CDR3. The CDR3 loop reads CASSLGQGSYNEQFF. For the CDR3, the DNA is TGCGCCAGCAGCCTCGGACAGGGCTCCTACAATGAGCAGTTCTTC.

The chain employs TRBV7-2 and TRBJ2-3; 7 bases fit TRBD2. This CDR3 is 16 amino acids long. Germline CDR1 reads SGHTA; CDR2 reads FQGNSA. J lost 0 bases, V lost 5 bases, and 8 bases had no gene match. The chain's CDR3 is CASSLAGLLSTDTQYF. As DNA, the CDR3 is TGTGCCAGCAGCCTGGCGGGACTACTTAGCACAGATACGCAGTATTTT.

The rearrangement uses TRBV5-6 and TRBJ1-1; 7 nucleotides line up with TRBD1. This CDR3 is 16 amino acids long. The germline gives CDR1 SGHDT, CDR2 YYEEEE. The V gene end was trimmed by 4 bases and the J gene end by 2 bases; junction bases not matched to a gene: 11. In DNA, the CDR3 is TGTGCCAGCAGCGTCGGGCGGGACAGAAAAAACACTGAAGCTTTCTTT. Its translation is CASSVGRDRKNTEAFF.

The chain uses TRBV7-2 and TRBJ2-2, with 10 nucleotides matching TRBD1. The CDR3 consists of 19 residues. In germline, CDR1 is SGHTA, CDR2 FQGNSA. V lost 0 bases to trimming and J lost 8 bases; unmatched junction nucleotides: 15. CDR3 in amino acids: CASSLALHVGTGASGELFF. The CDR3 DNA is TGTGCCAGCAGCTTAGCGCTTCATGTCGGGACAGGGGCGTCTGGGGAGCTGTTTTTT. The full variable domain, rest sourced from reference TRBV7-2 and TRBJ2-2, is GAGVSQSPSNKVTEKGKDVELRCDPISGHTALYWYRQSLGQGLEFLIYFQGNSAPDKSGLPSDRFSAERTGGSVSTLTIQRTQQEDSAVYLCASSLALHVGTGASGELFFGEGSRLTVL.

CDR3 in DNA: TGTGCCAGCAGTGAAGCGAAGGTTCCCCAGGGTAGATCCAAAAACATTCAGTACTTC. This sequence encodes CASSEAKVPQGRSKNIQYF. The J gene is TRBJ2-4, the V gene TRBV6-1; D possibly corresponds to TRBD1 (5 bases). Trimming stripped 0 bases from V and 2 bases from J, with 20 bases between. Germline V gives CDR1 MNHNS, CDR2 SASEGT. The CDR3 is 19 amino acids.

This clone appeared a single time. The chain combines TRBV2 with TRBJ2-5, with 8 bases fitting TRBD2. The V gene end was trimmed by 0 bases and the J gene end by 3 bases; junction bases not matched to a gene: 6. This CDR3 spans 16 amino acids. Germline CDR1 SNHLY, CDR2 FYNNEI. The CDR3 is CASSEAWREAKETQYF. The CDR3 nucleotides read TGTGCCAGCAGTGAAGCGTGGCGGGAGGCCAAAGAGACCCAGTACTTC.

The chain joins TRBV7-3 to TRBJ2-7, with TRBD2 as a possible D gene (6 bases). V lost 3 bases, J lost 0 bases, and 15 bases lay in between. The V gene's germline CDR1 is SGHTA and CDR2 FQGTGA. The CDR3 is made up of 16 amino acids. CDR3 region: CASSFSGGTLSYEQYF. CDR3 nucleotides: TGTGCCAGCAGCTTTTCGGGCGGGACCCTCTCCTACGAGCAGTACTTC.

V gene TRBV27 combines with J gene TRBJ1-2, with 8 bases matching TRBD1. This CDR3 spans 14 amino acids. The V and J ends lost 2 bases and 5 bases, in that order; junction bases with no gene match: 4. CDR1 is MNHEY, CDR2 SMNVEV, per germline (reference sequence). CDR3 protein: CASSLRQGAYGYTF. CDR3 sequence (DNA): TGTGCCAGCAGTTTAAGGCAGGGGGCGTATGGCTACACCTTC.

The V gene is TRBV19, the J gene TRBJ1-1; possibly TRBD1 for D (5 bases). From germline, CDR1 is LNHDA and CDR2 SQIVND (reference sequence). There are 15 residues in the CDR3. Trimming took off 1 base at V and 1 base at J, with 10 bases between the two ends. The CDR3 here is CASSIVWQGNTEAFF. DNA for the CDR3: TGTGCCAGTAGTATAGTGTGGCAGGGGAACACTGAAGCTTTCTTT.

J is TRBJ1-1 and V is TRBV6-5; 8 nucleotides line up with TRBD1. Germline CDR1 is MNHEY and CDR2 is SVGAGI. Unmatched junction bases numbered 6, after V lost 6 bases and J lost 0 bases. CDR3 length: 15 amino acids. Written as DNA, the CDR3 is TGTGCCAGCAGAACGGACAGGGCTATGAACACTGAAGCTTTCTTT. This gives the protein CASRTDRAMNTEAFF.

V usage is TRBV18 and J usage is TRBJ1-4, with 8 bases fitting TRBD1. The CDR3 length is 15 residues. CDR1 is KGHSH and CDR2 is LQKENI in the germline V gene. Losses at the gene ends were 4 bases for V and 6 bases for J; bases not matched to a gene: 7. This CDR3 reads CASSRRQGSDEKLFF. Here the CDR3 DNA reads TGTGCCAGCTCACGGCGACAGGGGTCGGATGAAAAACTGTTTTTT. Full variable domain (outside the CDR3, taken from reference TRBV18 and TRBJ1-4): NAGVMQNPRHLVRRRGQEARLRCSPMKGHSHVYWYRQLPEEGLKFMVYLQKENIIDESGMPKERFSAEFPKEGPSILRIQQVVRGDSAAYFCASSRRQGSDEKLFFGSGTQLSVL.

This clone was seen only once. The chain links TRBV6-5 to TRBJ2-3; 9 bases map to TRBD2. The V gene end was trimmed by 0 bases and the J gene end by 7 bases; junction bases not matched to a gene: 8. Germline V lookup: CDR1 MNHEY, CDR2 SVGAGI. The CDR3 runs to 16 residues. The CDR3: CASSYSGGRAGYTQYF. In nucleotides, the CDR3 is TGTGCCAGCAGTTACTCTGGCGGGAGGGCCGGATATACGCAGTATTTT.